This T cell receptor (beta chain) stems from a study of post-analysis software for immune sequencing data. Points from the study as a whole: Five or six TRBV segments appeared more often in patients than in controls, and TRBV5-6, TRBV5-1 and TRBV20-1 were among these.

Notes on this clonotype: The antigen remains undetermined.

Included in the TCR beta cDNA libraries were unique molecular identifiers. TCRdb re-called the PCR reads with MiXCR, one entry per CDR3 protein. This sample yields about 400,000 distinct CDR3 sequences, of which around 37% are seen a single time; roughly an eighth belongs to the top ten. Germline values: CDR1 SGHAT, CDR2 FQNNGV. CDR3 length equals 15 residues. V lost 5 bases and J lost 5; bases outside the gene matches: 9. The receptor's source is a girl between 5 and 17 years old with multiple sclerosis. The gene calls are TRBV11-2 and TRBJ2-7; 10 bases are a match to TRBD1. What was sequenced was blood. The CDR3 sequence: CASSPLGQGFDEQYF. In DNA, the CDR3 is TGTGCCAGCAGCCCTCTGGGACAGGGGTTCGACGAGCAGTACTTC.